The rows below give T cell receptor beta chains drawn from one sample of a study of OX40 agonist ivuxolimab in advanced cancers. The data were produced by immunoSEQ multiplex PCR, yet TCRdb's version contains in-frame clones alone and is incomplete. The data contain around 66,000 clones, roughly 80% of them seen just once; the ten biggest clones take up more than 6.5%. Sequenced material: CD4+ or CD8+ T cells sorted from blood, taken in a trial of the OX40 agonist ivuxolimab. The source of these receptors is an adult with an advanced solid tumor such as melanoma, head and neck, liver or kidney cancer. Each CDR3 is given with its conserved first and last residue. The D gene is left open where the match is weak. Rows give clone size only sometimes, using once, few, many, or a class for an expanded clone.

CASTQGATNYGYTF | TGTGCCAGCACCCAGGGGGCGACTAACTATGGCTACACCTTC | TRBD1 | TRBV7-9 | few | TRBJ1-2
CASSLIGSGLAFF | TGTGCCAGCAGTTTAATCGGATCAGGGCTAGCTTTCTTT | . | TRBV27 | . | TRBJ1-1
CASSPLRAGGGTDTQYF | TGTGCCAGCTCACCACTCCGGGCAGGAGGCGGCACAGATACGCAGTATTTT | . | TRBV18 | . | TRBJ2-3
CAWSARSGWAEAFF | TGTGCCTGGAGTGCCCGGTCAGGATGGGCTGAAGCTTTCTTT | . | TRBV30 | once | TRBJ1-1
CASRNPGINGYTF | TGTGCCAGCAGGAATCCAGGGATTAATGGCTACACCTTC | . | TRBV27 | . | TRBJ1-2
CASSLDDLTQYF | TGTGCCAGCAGCTTAGACGACTTGACCCAGTACTTC | . | TRBV7-2 | . | TRBJ2-5
CASSPGQWHEQPQHF | TGTGCCAGCAGTCCGGGACAGTGGCATGAACAGCCCCAGCATTTT | TRBD1 | TRBV6-6 | once | TRBJ1-5
CASSLTGSLETQYF | TGTGCCAGCAGCTTAACCGGGTCTTTGGAGACCCAGTACTTC | . | TRBV11-1 | . | TRBJ2-5
CASSRGQGTDTQYF | TGTGCCAGCTCCCGGGGCCAGGGTACAGATACGCAGTATTTT | . | TRBV18 | . | TRBJ2-3
CASSMGFNQPQHF | TGTGCCAGTAGCATGGGATTCAATCAGCCCCAGCATTTT | . | TRBV19 | once | TRBJ1-5
CASSHPDGNYGYTF | TGTGCCAGCAGCCATCCGGACGGAAACTATGGCTACACCTTC | . | TRBV7-6 | few | TRBJ1-2
CASSLGDSGWGYTF | TGCGCCAGCAGCTTGGGGGACAGCGGATGGGGCTACACCTTC | TRBD1 | TRBV5-1 | . | TRBJ1-2
CAWSSDSNQPQHF | TGTGCCTGGAGTTCAGACAGCAATCAGCCCCAGCATTTT | . | TRBV30 | medium-sized | TRBJ1-5
CASRKSRGTVAGELFF | TGTGCCAGTAGGAAGAGCAGGGGGACGGTGGCTGGGGAGCTGTTTTTT | TRBD1 | TRBV19 | . | TRBJ2-2